Shown below are 15 T cell receptor beta chains from a single sample sequenced in a study of vaccination and CD4 T cells after COVID-19. As for treatment: roughly 10-day PBMC culture with coronavirus spike peptide pools or control peptides (ViraFEST assay). Sequencing of DNA taken from cultured CD4+ T cells relied on the Oncomine TCR Beta short-read assay. One entry per CDR3 protein results from TCRdb running MiXCR on the PCR reads. Among about 20,000 distinct CDR3 sequences, roughly 73% were seen once, and the ten largest hold over 15%. The antigens of these receptors remain unknown. Here the sequenced sample was CD4+ T cells from blood, cultured in vitro, taken after SARS-CoV-2 vaccination. These receptors were obtained from a human donor who received a COVID-19 vaccine.

This chain joins TRBV7-2 and TRBJ1-2; D is undetermined. The germline V gene encodes CDR1 SGHTA and CDR2 FQGNSA. V dropped 0 bases and J dropped 1 base, with 9 bases sitting between them. The CDR3 runs to 15 residues. The DNA for the CDR3 is TGTGCCAGCAGCTTAGCCACGGGTATTAACTATGGCTACACCTTC. This gives the protein CASSLATGINYGYTF.

The chain uses TRBV5-1 and TRBJ1-1; TRBD1 matches at 11 bases. Per the germline V gene, CDR1 is SGHRS and CDR2 is YFSETQ. This CDR3 spans 13 amino acids. Unmatched junction bases numbered 3, after V lost 4 bases and J lost 7 bases. CDR3: CASSRGQGGEAFF. The DNA of the CDR3 is TGCGCCAGCAGCCGGGGACAGGGGGGTGAAGCTTTCTTT. Full variable domain (missing parts from reference TRBV5-1 and TRBJ1-1): KAGVTQTPRYLIKTRGQQVTLSCSPISGHRSVSWYQQTPGQGLQFLFEYFSETQRNKGNFPGRFSGRQFSNSRSEMNVSTLELGDSALYLCASSRGQGGEAFFGQGTRLTVV.

The CDR3 sequence is CASTQTRQGFEQYF. As DNA, the CDR3 is TGTGCCAGCACCCAGACAAGACAGGGCTTCGAGCAGTACTTC. This chain connects TRBV6-1 to TRBJ2-7, with 7 bases aligning to TRBD1. The CDR3 has 14 amino acids. CDR1 and CDR2 from the germline V gene are MNHNS and SASEGT. J was trimmed by 6 bases and V by 7 bases; bases with no gene match: 12.

The chain joins TRBV6-1 to TRBJ2-1; 8 bases align to TRBD2. This CDR3 has 18 residues. The J segment lost 1 base and the V segment lost 3 bases, leaving 11 bases of the junction unmatched. Germline V gene sequence: CDR1 MNHNS, CDR2 SASEGT. The CDR3, as DNA: TGTGCCAGCAGTGACCCATTCACGGGCGGGGGGTCCTACAATGAGCAGTTCTTC. It yields the protein CASSDPFTGGGSYNEQFF.

V and J are TRBV2 and TRBJ1-2; D gene unclear. The length of the CDR3 is 13 residues. Germline CDR1 is SNHLY and CDR2 is FYNNEI. V dropped 6 bases and J dropped 5 bases, with 13 bases sitting between them. The CDR3 protein is CASSLRTEYGYTF. In DNA form, the CDR3 reads TGTGCCAGCAGCCTACGGACGGAGTATGGCTACACCTTC.

The genes are TRBV24-1 and TRBJ1-1, with TRBD1 as a possible D gene (6 bases). V lost 10 bases to trimming and J lost 4 bases, with 24 bases between them. The CDR3 contains 16 residues. Germline V gene data show CDR1 as KGHDR and CDR2 as SFDVKD. CDR3 sequence: CATSGGAGGRSTEAFF. The CDR3 nucleotides read TGTGCCACGTCTGGGGGCGCAGGTGGTCGTAGCACTGAAGCTTTCTTT.

CDR3 protein: CASSNRNRDRSRTTMNTEAFF. CDR3 DNA: TGTGCCAGCAGCAACCGGAACCGGGACAGAAGTCGTACCACAATGAACACTGAAGCTTTCTTT. This chain links TRBV21-1 with TRBJ1-1; the DNA was not used to check the table's D call, TRBD1. TRBV21-1 is a recognized pseudogene. The CDR3 totals 21 residues.

The chain carries TRBV2 and TRBJ1-5; D may be TRBD1 (6 bases). The CDR3 runs to 13 residues. Trimming took off 6 bases at V and 3 bases at J, with 9 bases between the two ends. The V gene's germline CDR1 is SNHLY and CDR2 FYNNEI. The CDR3, as DNA: TGTGCCAGCAGGGACAGTGCCAATCAGCCCCAGCATTTT. This encodes CASRDSANQPQHF.

The rearrangement uses TRBV20-1 and TRBJ1-5; D is unclear. The germline V and J ends were trimmed by 6 bases and 7 bases, with 16 bases remaining between them. This CDR3 has 13 amino acids. Germline CDR1 and CDR2: DFQATT and SNEGSKA (reference sequence). Written as DNA, the CDR3 is TGCAGTGCCAGCCGAGACGTCGGGCAGCCCCAGCATTTT. Translation: CSASRDVGQPQHF.

The chain uses TRBV7-2 and TRBJ1-5, with TRBD1 matching 8 bases. The CDR3 sequence is 16 residues long. V trimming: 2 bases; J trimming: 0 bases; junction bases outside the gene matches: 3. Per the germline V gene, CDR1 is SGHTA and CDR2 is FQGNSA. DNA for the CDR3: TGTGCCAGCAGCTTAACAGGGGGTTATAGCAATCAGCCCCAGCATTTT. This translates into CASSLTGGYSNQPQHF.

The V gene is TRBV7-2, the J gene TRBJ2-7; D gene unclear. V dropped 1 base and J dropped 3 bases, with 10 bases sitting between them. This CDR3 is built from 14 residues. Germline assignment: CDR1 SGHTA and CDR2 FQGNSA. The CDR3 region has the DNA TGTGCCAGCAGCTTAGAAGACACGTACTACGAGCAGTACTTC. The encoded protein is CASSLEDTYYEQYF.

This clonotype was seen a handful of times. V usage is TRBV7-3 and J usage is TRBJ1-1; D is ambiguous. Trimming removed 9 bases at V and 1 base at J, with 9 bases between. This CDR3 comprises 12 residues. From germline, CDR1 is SGHTA and CDR2 FQGTGA. CDR3: CARSAENTEAFF. CDR3 DNA: TGTGCCAGGTCGGCGGAGAACACTGAAGCTTTCTTT.

This sequence joins TRBV7-2 and TRBJ1-2, with unresolved D. Germline CDR1 and CDR2: SGHTA and FQGNSA. The CDR3 sequence is 13 residues long. The ends were cut back, 1 base at V and 7 bases at J, with 10 bases in the middle. CDR3 nucleotides: TGTGCCAGCAGCTTAGAAGGATCTGGTGGCTACACCTTC. Protein product: CASSLEGSGGYTF.

This chain connects TRBV30 to TRBJ2-3, with TRBD2 matching 8 bases. CDR3 length: 16 amino acids. Germline V gene lookup returns CDR1 GTSNPN and CDR2 SVGIG (reference sequence). V shed 1 base and J 0 bases; nucleotides not matched to a gene: 6. The CDR3 reads CAWSGLATTSTDTQYF. CDR3 nucleotides: TGTGCCTGGAGTGGACTAGCGACAACTAGCACAGATACGCAGTATTTT.

V gene TRBV5-4 combines with J gene TRBJ2-1; the D is unclear. Trimming pared 0 bases from V and 3 bases from J, leaving 10 bases between. The germline V gene has CDR1 SGHNT and CDR2 YYREEE (reference sequence). This CDR3 is 15 amino acids long. CDR3 amino acids: CASSLGAASYNEQFF. CDR3 in DNA: TGTGCCAGCAGCTTGGGAGCTGCCAGCTACAATGAGCAGTTCTTC.